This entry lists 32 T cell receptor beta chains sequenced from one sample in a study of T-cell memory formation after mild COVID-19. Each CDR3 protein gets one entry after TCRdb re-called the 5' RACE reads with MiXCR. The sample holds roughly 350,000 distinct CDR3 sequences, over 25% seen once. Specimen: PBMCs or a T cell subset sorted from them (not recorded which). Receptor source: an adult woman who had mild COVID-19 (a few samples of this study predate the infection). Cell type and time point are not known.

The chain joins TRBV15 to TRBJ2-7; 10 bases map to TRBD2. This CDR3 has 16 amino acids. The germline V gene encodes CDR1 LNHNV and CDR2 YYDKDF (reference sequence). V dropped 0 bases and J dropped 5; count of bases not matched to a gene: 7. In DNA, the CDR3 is TGTGCCACCAGCAGAGACCTCGGGACTAGCGTGAACGAGCAGTACTTC. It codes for CATSRDLGTSVNEQYF.

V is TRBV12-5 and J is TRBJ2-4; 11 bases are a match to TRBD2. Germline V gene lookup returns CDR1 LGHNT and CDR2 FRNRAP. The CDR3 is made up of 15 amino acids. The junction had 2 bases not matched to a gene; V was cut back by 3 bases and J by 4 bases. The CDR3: CASGFRTSGKNIQYF. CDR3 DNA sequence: TGTGCTAGTGGTTTTCGGACTAGCGGGAAAAACATTCAGTACTTC. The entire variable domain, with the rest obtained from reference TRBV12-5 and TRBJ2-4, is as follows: DARVTQTPRHKVTEMGQEVTMRCQPILGHNTVFWYRQTMMQGLELLAYFRNRAPLDDSGMPKDRFSAEMPDATLATLKIQPSEPRDSAVYFCASGFRTSGKNIQYFGAGTRLSVL.

The CDR3 coding sequence is TGCAGTGCCAACCGCCTGGTCGAAGAGACCCAGTACTTC. Translating it yields CSANRLVEETQYF. The V call is TRBV20-1, the J call TRBJ2-5; D gene uncertain. Germline V gene sequence: CDR1 DFQATT, CDR2 SNEGSKA (reference sequence). CDR3 length equals 13 residues. V lost 6 bases and J 3 bases, leaving 14 bases between the germline ends.

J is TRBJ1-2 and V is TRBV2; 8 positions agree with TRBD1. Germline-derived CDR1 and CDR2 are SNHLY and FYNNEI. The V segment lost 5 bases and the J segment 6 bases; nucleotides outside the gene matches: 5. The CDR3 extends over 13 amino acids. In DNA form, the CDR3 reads TGTGCCAGCAGTACACCAGGGGGCAATGGCTACACCTTC. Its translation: CASSTPGGNGYTF. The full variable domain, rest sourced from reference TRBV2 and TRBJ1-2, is EPEVTQTPSHQVTQMGQEVILRCVPISNHLYFYWYRQILGQKVEFLVSFYNNEISEKSEIFDDQFSVERPDGSNFTLKIRSTKLEDSAMYFCASSTPGGNGYTFGSGTRLTVV.

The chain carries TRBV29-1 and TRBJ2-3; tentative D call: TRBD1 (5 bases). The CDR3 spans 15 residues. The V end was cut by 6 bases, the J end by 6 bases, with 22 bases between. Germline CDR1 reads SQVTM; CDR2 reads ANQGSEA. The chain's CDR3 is CSVTPLGELADTQYF. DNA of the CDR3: TGCAGCGTGACCCCTCTAGGGGAATTGGCGGATACGCAGTATTTT.

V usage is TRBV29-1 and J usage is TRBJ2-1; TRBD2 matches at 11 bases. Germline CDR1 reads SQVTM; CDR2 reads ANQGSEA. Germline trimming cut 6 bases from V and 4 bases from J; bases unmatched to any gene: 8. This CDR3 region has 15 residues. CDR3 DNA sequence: TGCAGCGTAGAATTAGCGGGGGGGCTTTACAATGAGCAGTTCTTC. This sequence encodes CSVELAGGLYNEQFF.

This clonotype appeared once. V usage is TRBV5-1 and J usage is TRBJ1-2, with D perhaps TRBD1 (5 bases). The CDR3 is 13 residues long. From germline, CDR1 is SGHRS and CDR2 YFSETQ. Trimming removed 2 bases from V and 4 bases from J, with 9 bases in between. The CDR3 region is CASSFGTLYGYTF. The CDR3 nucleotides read TGCGCCAGCAGCTTCGGGACCCTCTATGGCTACACCTTC.

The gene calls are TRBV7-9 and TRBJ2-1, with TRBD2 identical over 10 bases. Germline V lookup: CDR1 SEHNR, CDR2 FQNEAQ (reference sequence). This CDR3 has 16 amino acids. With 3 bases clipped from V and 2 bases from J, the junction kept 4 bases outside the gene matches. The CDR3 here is CASSFSGRATYNEQFF. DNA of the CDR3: TGTGCCAGCAGCTTCAGCGGGAGGGCAACCTACAATGAGCAGTTCTTC.

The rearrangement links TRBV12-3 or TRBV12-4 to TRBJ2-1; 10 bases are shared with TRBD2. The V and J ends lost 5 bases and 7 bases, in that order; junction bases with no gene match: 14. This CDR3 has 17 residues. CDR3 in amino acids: CASSPYLSSGRRNEQFF. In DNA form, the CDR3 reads TGTGCCAGCAGTCCATATCTTTCTAGCGGGAGACGGAATGAGCAGTTCTTC.

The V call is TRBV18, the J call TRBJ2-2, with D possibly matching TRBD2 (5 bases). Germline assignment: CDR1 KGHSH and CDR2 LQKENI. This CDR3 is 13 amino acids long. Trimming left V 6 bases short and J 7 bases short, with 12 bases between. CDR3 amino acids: CASSPNRDGELFF. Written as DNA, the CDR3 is TGTGCCAGCTCCCCCAACCGGGACGGGGAGCTGTTTTTT.

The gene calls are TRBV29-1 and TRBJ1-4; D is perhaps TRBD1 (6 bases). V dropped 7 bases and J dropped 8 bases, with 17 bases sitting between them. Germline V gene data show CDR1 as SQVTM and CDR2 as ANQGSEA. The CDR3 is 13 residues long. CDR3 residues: CSALTGEGEKLFF. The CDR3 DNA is TGCAGCGCCTTGACAGGAGAAGGGGAAAAACTGTTTTTT.

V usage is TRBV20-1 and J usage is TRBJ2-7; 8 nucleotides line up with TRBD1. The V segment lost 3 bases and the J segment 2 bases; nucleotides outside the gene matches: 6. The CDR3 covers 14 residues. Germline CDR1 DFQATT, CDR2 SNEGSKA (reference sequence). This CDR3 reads CSASRTGITYEQYF. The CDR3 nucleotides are TGCAGTGCTAGTAGGACAGGGATTACCTACGAGCAGTACTTC.

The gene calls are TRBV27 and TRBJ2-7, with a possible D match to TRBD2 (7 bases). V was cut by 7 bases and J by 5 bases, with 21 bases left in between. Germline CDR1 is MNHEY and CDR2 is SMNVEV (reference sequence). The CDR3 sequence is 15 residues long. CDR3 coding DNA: TGTGCCAGCAACCCCGTCCCGGGGGGCAGCGACGAGCAGTACTTC. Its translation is CASNPVPGGSDEQYF.

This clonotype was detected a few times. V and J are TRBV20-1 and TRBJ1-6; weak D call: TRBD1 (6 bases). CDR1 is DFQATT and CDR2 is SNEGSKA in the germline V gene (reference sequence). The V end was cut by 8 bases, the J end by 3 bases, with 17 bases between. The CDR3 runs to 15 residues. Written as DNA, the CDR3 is TGCAGTACGACAAAAGAGGGGGACTATAATTCACCCCTCCACTTT. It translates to CSTTKEGDYNSPLHF.

The CDR3 is CATQQVSYEQYF. The CDR3 DNA reads as TGTGCCACCCAACAGGTTTCCTACGAGCAGTACTTC. The V gene is TRBV6-5, the J gene TRBJ2-7; tentatively, D is TRBD1 (5 bases). This CDR3 has 12 residues. Germline loops: CDR1 MNHEY, CDR2 SVGAGI. V lost 10 bases and J lost 1, with 11 bases in between.

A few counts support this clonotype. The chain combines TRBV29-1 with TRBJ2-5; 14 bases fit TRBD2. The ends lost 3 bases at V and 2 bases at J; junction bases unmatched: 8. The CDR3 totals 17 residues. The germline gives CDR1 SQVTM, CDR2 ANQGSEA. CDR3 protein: CSVEGLAGAGPQETQYF. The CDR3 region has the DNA TGCAGCGTTGAGGGACTAGCGGGAGCGGGCCCTCAAGAGACCCAGTACTTC.

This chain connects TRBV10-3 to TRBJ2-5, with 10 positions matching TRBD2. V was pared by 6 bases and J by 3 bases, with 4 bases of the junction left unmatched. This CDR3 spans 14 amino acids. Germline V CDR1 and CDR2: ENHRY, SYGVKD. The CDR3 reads CAISVAGGEETQYF. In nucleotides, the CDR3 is TGTGCCATCAGCGTAGCGGGAGGAGAAGAGACCCAGTACTTC.

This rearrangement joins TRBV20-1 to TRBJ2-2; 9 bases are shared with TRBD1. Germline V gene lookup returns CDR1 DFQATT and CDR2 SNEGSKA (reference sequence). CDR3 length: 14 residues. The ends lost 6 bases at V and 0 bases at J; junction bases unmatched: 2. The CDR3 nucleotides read TGCAGTGCCAGGACAGGGGCGAACACCGGGGAGCTGTTTTTT. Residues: CSARTGANTGELFF.

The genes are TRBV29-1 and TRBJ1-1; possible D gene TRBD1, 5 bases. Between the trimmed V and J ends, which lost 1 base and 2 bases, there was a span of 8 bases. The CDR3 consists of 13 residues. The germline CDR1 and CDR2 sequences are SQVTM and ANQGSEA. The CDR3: CSVEAGQNTEAFF. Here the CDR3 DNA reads TGCAGCGTTGAAGCGGGGCAAAACACTGAAGCTTTCTTT.

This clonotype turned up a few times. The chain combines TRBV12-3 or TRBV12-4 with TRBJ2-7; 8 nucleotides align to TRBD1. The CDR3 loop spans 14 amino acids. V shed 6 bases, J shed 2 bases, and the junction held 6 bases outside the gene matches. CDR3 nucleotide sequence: TGTGCCAGCAGACCCGGGACAGGAACCTACGAGCAGTACTTC. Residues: CASRPGTGTYEQYF.

The CDR3 sequence: CASSFGDRLNTEAFF. CDR3 DNA sequence: TGTGCCAGCAGCTTCGGAGACAGATTGAACACTGAAGCTTTCTTT. The rearrangement joins TRBV7-9 to TRBJ1-1, with a possible D match to TRBD1 (5 bases). The V gene lost 3 bases and the J gene lost 0 bases, with 11 bases spanning the gap. The CDR3 runs to 15 residues. Germline values: CDR1 SEHNR, CDR2 FQNEAQ (reference sequence).

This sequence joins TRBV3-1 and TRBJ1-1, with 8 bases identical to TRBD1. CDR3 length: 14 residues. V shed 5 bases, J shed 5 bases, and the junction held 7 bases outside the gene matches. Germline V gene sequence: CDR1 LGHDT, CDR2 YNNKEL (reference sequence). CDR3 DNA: TGTGCCAGCAGCGGACAGGGAGGATGGACTGAAGCTTTCTTT. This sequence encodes CASSGQGGWTEAFF.

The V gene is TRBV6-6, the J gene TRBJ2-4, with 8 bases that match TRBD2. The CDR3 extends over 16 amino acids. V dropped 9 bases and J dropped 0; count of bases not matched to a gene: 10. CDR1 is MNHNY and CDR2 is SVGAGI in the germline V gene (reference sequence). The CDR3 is CASKDRGGLAKNIQYF. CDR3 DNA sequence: TGTGCCAGTAAAGACCGGGGGGGGCTAGCCAAAAACATTCAGTACTTC.

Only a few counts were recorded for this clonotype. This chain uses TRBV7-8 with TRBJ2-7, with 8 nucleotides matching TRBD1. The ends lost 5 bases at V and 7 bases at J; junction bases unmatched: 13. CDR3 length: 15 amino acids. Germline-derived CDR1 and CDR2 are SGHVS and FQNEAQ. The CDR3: CASSHPGQEPLEQYF. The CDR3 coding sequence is TGTGCCAGCAGCCATCCGGGACAGGAACCATTAGAGCAGTACTTC.

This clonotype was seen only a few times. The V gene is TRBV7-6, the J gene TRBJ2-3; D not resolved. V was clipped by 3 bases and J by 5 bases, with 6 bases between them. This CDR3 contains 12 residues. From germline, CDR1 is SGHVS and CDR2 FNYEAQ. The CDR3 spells CASSFGVDTQYF. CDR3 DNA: TGTGCCAGCAGCTTCGGCGTAGATACGCAGTATTTT.

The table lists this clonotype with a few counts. The CDR3 loop is CSARPNPGQGTTEAFF. CDR3 DNA sequence: TGCAGTGCTAGACCTAATCCGGGACAGGGGACCACTGAAGCTTTCTTT. The genes are TRBV20-1 and TRBJ1-1; 10 bases align to TRBD1. The CDR3 has 16 residues. CDR1 DFQATT and CDR2 SNEGSKA come from the germline V gene (reference sequence). Trimming removed 2 bases from V and 4 bases from J; junction bases left unmatched: 10.

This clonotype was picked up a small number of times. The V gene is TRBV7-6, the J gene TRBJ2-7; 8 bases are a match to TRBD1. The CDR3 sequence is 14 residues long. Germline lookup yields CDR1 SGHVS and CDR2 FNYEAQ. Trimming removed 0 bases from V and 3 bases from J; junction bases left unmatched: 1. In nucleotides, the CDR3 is TGTGCCAGCAGCTTAGCGACAGGGGACTACGAGCAGTACTTC. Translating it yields CASSLATGDYEQYF.

The CDR3 sequence: CATLGGTGELFF. DNA for the CDR3: TGTGCCACCCTGGGGGGGACCGGGGAGCTGTTTTTT. The chain is built from TRBV27 and TRBJ2-2; 7 bases map to TRBD2. The CDR3 runs to 12 residues. J gave up 5 bases and V 10 bases, and 4 bases lay outside the gene matches. CDR1 is MNHEY, CDR2 SMNVEV, per germline (reference sequence).

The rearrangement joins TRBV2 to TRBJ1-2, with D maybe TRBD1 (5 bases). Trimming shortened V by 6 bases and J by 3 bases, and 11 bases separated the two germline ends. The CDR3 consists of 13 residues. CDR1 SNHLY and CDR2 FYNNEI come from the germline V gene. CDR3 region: CASSDGGDYGYTF. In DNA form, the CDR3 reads TGTGCCAGCAGCGATGGGGGGGACTATGGCTACACCTTC. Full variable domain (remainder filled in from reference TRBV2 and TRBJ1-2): EPEVTQTPSHQVTQMGQEVILRCVPISNHLYFYWYRQILGQKVEFLVSFYNNEISEKSEIFDDQFSVERPDGSNFTLKIRSTKLEDSAMYFCASSDGGDYGYTFGSGTRLTVV.

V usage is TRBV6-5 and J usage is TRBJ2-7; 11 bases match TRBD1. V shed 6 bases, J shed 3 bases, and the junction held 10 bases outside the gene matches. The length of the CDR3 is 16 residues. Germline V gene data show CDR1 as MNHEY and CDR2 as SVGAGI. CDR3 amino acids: CASSSEDRGQDYEQYF. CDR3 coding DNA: TGTGCCAGCAGCTCCGAGGACAGGGGGCAGGACTACGAGCAGTACTTC.

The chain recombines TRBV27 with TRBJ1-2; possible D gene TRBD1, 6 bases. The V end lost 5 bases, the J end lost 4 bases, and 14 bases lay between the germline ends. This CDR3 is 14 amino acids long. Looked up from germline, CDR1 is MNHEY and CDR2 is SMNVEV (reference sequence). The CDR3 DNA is TGTGCCAGCAGTCCACACAGGGTTTCCTATGGCTACACCTTC. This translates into CASSPHRVSYGYTF.

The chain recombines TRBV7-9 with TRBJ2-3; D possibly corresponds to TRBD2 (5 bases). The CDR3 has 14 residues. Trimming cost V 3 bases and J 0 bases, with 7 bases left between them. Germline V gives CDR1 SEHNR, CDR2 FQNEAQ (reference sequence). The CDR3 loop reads CASSFQRSTDTQYF. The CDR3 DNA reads TGTGCCAGCAGCTTCCAGCGGAGCACAGATACGCAGTATTTT.